The rows below give T cell receptor beta chains drawn from one sample of a study of cytomegalovirus exposure and HLA in healthy donors. Clones were sequenced by immunoSEQ multiplex PCR, and TCRdb holds only the in-frame ones, with some missing. The data show roughly 200,000 clones, with over 65% seen just once and about 2% held by the top ten. What was sequenced was PBMCs. The receptors originated from a woman in her 30s in good health and CMV-seronegative. The CDR3 runs from the conserved cysteine through the conserved F or W. The D gene is left open where the match is weak. Expanded clones get a size class; other rows say once, few or many, or leave the size out.

abundance	d_gene	v_gene	len	j_gene	CDR3nt	CDR3aa
-	TRBD1	TRBV19	19	TRBJ1-5	TGTGCCAGTAGTATCATGTGGACAGGGGGCACGGATAGCAATCAGCCCCAGCATTTT	CASSIMWTGGTDSNQPQHF
few	TRBD2	TRBV18	17	TRBJ2-1	TGTGCCAGCACAAAATGGCTGTCTAGCGGCGATTACAATGAGCAGTTCTTC	CASTKWLSSGDYNEQFF
-	TRBD1	TRBV4-2	16	TRBJ1-3	TGTGCCAGCAGCCAAAGGGAGGTGGAGGGGGCGCTTTCTTTATATTTT	CASSQREVEGALSLYF
-	TRBD2	TRBV4-3	16	TRBJ2-1	TGCGCCAGCAGCCAAGACGGGGGGGGGATCTACAATGAGCAGTTCTTC	CASSQDGGGIYNEQFF
-	-	TRBV7-9	17	TRBJ1-1	TGTGCCAGCAGCTTAGCACGGGGTCTAGGGATGAACACTGAAGCTTTCTTT	CASSLARGLGMNTEAFF
-	TRBD2	TRBV5-1	15	TRBJ2-3	TGCGCCAGCAGCTTGGTTCTAGCGGGAGAAGATACGCAGTATTTT	CASSLVLAGEDTQYF
-	TRBD1	TRBV6-5	11	TRBJ1-1	TGTGCCAGCAGTAGACAGGGTGAAGCTTTCTTT	CASSRQGEAFF
-	TRBD2	TRBV10-2	15	TRBJ2-3	TGCGCCAGCTCAACTAGCGGGGGTCGCACAGATACGCAGTATTTT	CASSTSGGRTDTQYF
-	TRBD2	TRBV4-2	17	TRBJ2-1	TGTGCCAGCAGCCAAGACTGGGGGACTAGCGGGATTCATGAGCAGTTCTTC	CASSQDWGTSGIHEQFF
-	-	TRBV4-1	19	TRBJ1-5	TGCGCCAGCAGCCAAGGACCACCGGGGGGTGGGTATAGCAATCAGCCCCAGCATTTT	CASSQGPPGGGYSNQPQHF
once	TRBD1	TRBV12-5	15	TRBJ2-7	TGTGCTAGTGGTTTGGGACAGGGGGCCACCTACGAGCAGTACTTC	CASGLGQGATYEQYF
few	-	TRBV29-1	15	TRBJ2-1	TGCAGCGTGGGAGATGTGAGGAGTCTTTACAATGAGCAGTTCTTC	CSVGDVRSLYNEQFF
-	-	TRBV5-4	15	TRBJ2-7	TGTGCCAGCAGCTTGGCGGGGGTACCCTCCTACGAGCAGTACTTC	CASSLAGVPSYEQYF
-	TRBD1	TRBV7-6	15	TRBJ1-1	TGTGCCAGCAGCTCCGGCGACAGGGCCGGCACTGAAGCTTTCTTT	CASSSGDRAGTEAFF
-	TRBD2	TRBV9	16	TRBJ2-3	TGTGCCAGTTCCCCTGGGGTAGCGGGATTTGAAGATACGCAGTATTTT	CASSPGVAGFEDTQYF
-	-	TRBV7-9	15	TRBJ1-2	TGTGCCAGCAGCTTAGATATTCCGGGTCATCGTGGCTACACCTTC	CASSLDIPGHRGYTF
-	-	TRBV14	14	TRBJ2-5	TGTGCCAGCAGCCAAGAACACAGCCAAGAGACCCAGTACTTC	CASSQEHSQETQYF
-	-	TRBV7-2	16	TRBJ1-4	TGTGCCAGCAGCCTCTCTACTGGGAGGGTTAATGAAAAACTGTTTTTT	CASSLSTGRVNEKLFF
-	TRBD2	TRBV27	15	TRBJ2-7	TGTGCCAGCAGAAGAGTAGCGGGAGGTAACTACGAGCAGTACTTC	CASRRVAGGNYEQYF
-	-	TRBV6-6	16	TRBJ1-3	TGTGCCAGCAGTTACTCAGCAGGGCTTTTTGGAAACACCATATATTTT	CASSYSAGLFGNTIYF
-	-	TRBV29-1	12	TRBJ1-1	TGCAGCGTTGATCGGGGGAGCACTGAAGCTTTCTTT	CSVDRGSTEAFF
-	TRBD1	TRBV10-2	14	TRBJ1-4	TGCGCCAGCAGTAGGGACAGAACTAATGAAAAACTGTTTTTT	CASSRDRTNEKLFF
few	-	TRBV19	15	TRBJ1-2	TGTGCCAGTAGTATAGCGGCGGGGCCGACCTATGGCTACACCTTC	CASSIAAGPTYGYTF
-	-	TRBV7-9	16	TRBJ2-7	TGTGCCAGCAGCTTAACAGGGATGGGAGTAGAGTACGAGCAGTACTTC	CASSLTGMGVEYEQYF
medium-sized	TRBD1	TRBV19	14	TRBJ1-1	TGTGCCAGTAGTCGACAGGGCCTGAACACTGAAGCTTTCTTT	CASSRQGLNTEAFF
few	TRBD1	TRBV2	15	TRBJ1-5	TGTGCCAGCAGTGAACAGGGGGCGAGGGTACAGCCCCAGCATTTT	CASSEQGARVQPQHF
-	TRBD1	TRBV7-9	14	TRBJ2-7	TGTGCCAGCAGCTTATCGGGACAGTTTAACGAGCAGTACTTC	CASSLSGQFNEQYF
-	-	TRBV19	14	TRBJ2-7	TGTGCCAGTAGTAGCACAGGGAATGGGTACGAGCAGTACTTC	CASSSTGNGYEQYF
-	TRBD2	TRBV4-2	19	TRBJ2-6	TGTGCCAGCAGCCAAGATCGTCAGCGGGGAGGTCCTGGGGCCAACGTCCTGACTTTC	CASSQDRQRGGPGANVLTF
-	TRBD1	TRBV28	17	TRBJ2-3	TGTGCCAGCCCACCCTTCCCGGGACAGGGGTTCGCAGATACGCAGTATTTT	CASPPFPGQGFADTQYF
-	-	TRBV6-6	16	TRBJ2-6	TGTGCCAGCAGTTACTGGGGAGACTCTGGGGCCAACGTCCTGACTTTC	CASSYWGDSGANVLTF
few	TRBD2	TRBV29-1	17	TRBJ2-7	TGCAGCGTTGAAGATAGGCCTAGCGGGGGGCTAATCTACGAGCAGTACTTC	CSVEDRPSGGLIYEQYF
-	-	TRBV11-3	15	TRBJ2-7	TGTGCCAGCAGCCAACACGGGAGCCGTCCTGACGAGCAGTACTTC	CASSQHGSRPDEQYF
-	TRBD1	TRBV4-2	14	TRBJ2-7	TGTGCCAGCACCTATACGCAGGGGGCTGACGAGCAGTACTTC	CASTYTQGADEQYF
once	-	TRBV5-4	14	TRBJ2-4	TGTGCCAGCAGCTTGGGACTAGCCAAAAACATTCAGTACTTC	CASSLGLAKNIQYF
few	-	TRBV6-5	15	TRBJ1-1	TGTGCCAGCAGTTACTCGGGACAACTAAACACTGAAGCTTTCTTT	CASSYSGQLNTEAFF
-	-	TRBV5-1	15	TRBJ1-4	TGCGCCAGCAGTTCGGGGGGGGGCCATAATGAAAAACTGTTTTTT	CASSSGGGHNEKLFF
once	-	TRBV6-1	13	TRBJ2-5	TGTGCCAGCAGTGTAATACAGGAAGAGACCCAGTACTTC	CASSVIQEETQYF
-	TRBD1	TRBV6-6	14	TRBJ2-7	TGTGCCAGCAGCCCGACAGGGACAACCTACGAGCAGTACTTC	CASSPTGTTYEQYF
-	-	TRBV19	17	TRBJ1-2	TGTGCCAGTAGTATATGGTCGGGACAATTGTCTAACTATGGCTACACCTTC	CASSIWSGQLSNYGYTF
-	-	TRBV7-6	17	TRBJ1-3	TGTGCCAGCAGCTTAGTGGGGGGGCCGGTCTCTGGAAACACCATATATTTT	CASSLVGGPVSGNTIYF
few	-	TRBV2	11	TRBJ2-1	TGTGCCAGCAGGCTAGCGCCCGAGCAGTTCTTC	CASRLAPEQFF